The 14 T cell receptor beta chains below come from one sample, sequenced in a study of blood T cell repertoires in COVID-19 (dated by TCRdb to the early 2020s). Libraries came from the immunoSEQ multiplex PCR assay. In TCRdb, the immuneACCESS table is reduced to in-frame sequences with V and J assigned. These tables do not hold every clone; where another copy was compared, an unresolved V gene accounts for under half, and the others remain unexplained. The sample records roughly 260,000 clones, 75% to 90% of which are singletons. Roughly 3.6% of the sample belongs to the ten largest clones. The sample taken for sequencing was peripheral blood. The receptors stem from a woman aged 40-49 years with acute or convalescent COVID-19.

V usage is TRBV6-5 and J usage is TRBJ1-1, with 7 bases that match TRBD1. This CDR3 has 15 amino acids. The V gene end was trimmed by 0 bases and the J gene end by 4 bases; junction bases not matched to a gene: 5. CDR1 and CDR2 (germline): MNHEY, SVGAGI. In DNA form, the CDR3 reads TGTGCCAGCAGTTACTCGGGACAGTGGCCCACTGAAGCTTTCTTT. The encoded protein is CASSYSGQWPTEAFF.

The V and J genes are TRBV30 and TRBJ1-5, with D unclear. In germline, CDR1 is GTSNPN, CDR2 SVGIG (reference sequence). Trimming took 4 bases from V and 4 from J, leaving 14 bases between them. This CDR3 has 14 residues. The CDR3 nucleotides read TGTGCCTGGAACACGGGAGGAGATAATCAGCCCCAGCATTTT. Its protein is CAWNTGGDNQPQHF.

The chain uses TRBV19 and TRBJ1-1; tentatively, D is TRBD1 (6 bases). This CDR3 comprises 14 residues. The V end was cut by 6 bases, the J end by 4 bases, with 15 bases between. Germline V gene data show CDR1 as LNHDA and CDR2 as SQIVND (reference sequence). The CDR3 loop reads CASRLGAGATEAFF. CDR3 DNA sequence: TGTGCCAGTAGGCTGGGGGCGGGGGCCACTGAAGCTTTCTTT.

The V call is TRBV6-1, the J call TRBJ1-6, with TRBD1 matching 7 bases. The CDR3 loop spans 15 amino acids. Germline V CDR1 and CDR2: MNHNS, SASEGT. Losses at the gene ends were 2 bases for V and 9 bases for J; bases not matched to a gene: 7. CDR3 nucleotide sequence: TGTGCCAGCAGTGAACTGACAGGGAGAGGTTCACCCCTCCACTTT. Residues: CASSELTGRGSPLHF.

Only one count was recorded for this clone. The chain employs TRBV6-2 or TRBV6-3 and TRBJ2-5; 14 bases fit TRBD2. The ends lost 2 bases at V and 5 bases at J; junction bases unmatched: 10. The CDR3 has 18 residues. From germline, CDR1 is MNHEY and CDR2 SVGEGT. In DNA, the CDR3 is TGTGCCAGCAGTTACGGCTACTGGGGACTAGCGGGGGCCGAGACCCAGTACTTC. This encodes CASSYGYWGLAGAETQYF.

This chain uses TRBV2 with TRBJ2-3, with TRBD2 identical over 7 bases. In germline, CDR1 is SNHLY, CDR2 FYNNEI. This CDR3 region has 15 residues. V dropped 3 bases and J dropped 3; count of bases not matched to a gene: 6. The CDR3, as DNA: TGTGCCAGCAGTGACATTTGGGGGGGGACAGATACGCAGTATTTT. Its protein is CASSDIWGGTDTQYF.

V is TRBV6-5 and J is TRBJ2-1; 7 nucleotides agree with TRBD2. V dropped 8 bases and J dropped 1; count of bases not matched to a gene: 5. Germline CDR1 reads MNHEY; CDR2 reads SVGAGI. The CDR3 runs 14 residues. This CDR3 is CASVWGGSYNEQFF. CDR3 in DNA: TGTGCCAGCGTCTGGGGGGGGTCCTACAATGAGCAGTTCTTC.

The chain is built from TRBV4-2 and TRBJ1-4; weak D call: TRBD1 (5 bases). The CDR3 has 17 residues. The V and J ends lost 4 bases and 0 bases respectively, with 15 bases between them. Germline V gene data show CDR1 as LGHNA and CDR2 as YNFKEQ. The chain's CDR3 is CASSLTPQGTTNEKLFF. The CDR3 region has the DNA TGTGCCAGCAGCCTAACCCCCCAGGGCACAACTAATGAAAAACTGTTTTTT.

The V and J genes are TRBV10-2 and TRBJ1-1; tentatively, D is TRBD1 (5 bases). V lost 6 bases to trimming and J lost 0 bases, with 14 bases between them. CDR1 WSHSY and CDR2 SAAADI come from the germline V gene. There are 15 residues in the CDR3. The CDR3 DNA follows: TGCGCCAGCAGCTTTCGACGGGGGATGAACACTGAAGCTTTCTTT. Protein: CASSFRRGMNTEAFF.

This chain connects TRBV3-1 (or the pseudogene TRBV3-2) to TRBJ1-2; 8 bases align to TRBD1. Germline V lookup: CDR1 LGHDT, CDR2 YNNKEL (reference sequence). The CDR3 runs to 15 residues. The trim removed 0 bases at V and 5 bases at J, leaving 5 bases unmatched. The chain's CDR3 is CASSQDPGQAYGYTF. The CDR3 nucleotides read TGTGCCAGCAGCCAAGACCCGGGACAGGCATATGGCTACACCTTC.

This clone has just a few counts. The chain employs TRBV19 and TRBJ1-4, with D possibly matching TRBD1 (5 bases). This CDR3 comprises 14 residues. Germline V CDR1 and CDR2: LNHDA, SQIVND (reference sequence). Trimming removed 7 bases at V and 4 bases at J, with 13 bases between. CDR3 in amino acids: CASTDRLLNEKLFF. CDR3 DNA: TGTGCCAGTACTGACAGACTTCTTAATGAAAAACTGTTTTTT.

The J gene is TRBJ1-5, the V gene TRBV19; D uncertain. V lost 2 bases and J 4 bases, leaving 15 bases between the germline ends. The CDR3 loop spans 16 amino acids. The germline gives CDR1 LNHDA, CDR2 SQIVND (reference sequence). The CDR3, as DNA: TGTGCCAGTAGTATATTCACAGAGAGCCAAAATCAGCCCCAGCATTTT. It codes for CASSIFTESQNQPQHF. Full variable domain (outside the CDR3, taken from reference TRBV19 and TRBJ1-5): DGGITQSPKYLFRKEGQNVTLSCEQNLNHDAMYWYRQDPGQGLRLIYYSQIVNDFQKGDIAEGYSVSREKKESFPLTVTSAQKNPTAFYLCASSIFTESQNQPQHFGDGTRLSIL.

The rearrangement links TRBV30 to TRBJ1-2; maybe TRBD1 (5 bases). The CDR3 loop spans 14 amino acids. Trimming took 4 bases from V and 3 from J, leaving 15 bases between them. Germline loops: CDR1 GTSNPN, CDR2 SVGIG (reference sequence). The CDR3 region has the DNA TGTGCCTGGACCTGGGGCCGGGGGGACTATGGCTACACCTTC. It is translated as CAWTWGRGDYGYTF.

This clone has just one count. Here the CDR3 DNA reads TGTGCCAGCAGCCAAAGGACAGGGGGCAATGAAAAACTGTTTTTT. It specifies CASSQRTGGNEKLFF. The chain couples TRBV3-1 (or the pseudogene TRBV3-2) to TRBJ1-4, with TRBD1 matching over 11 bases. V lost 2 bases, J lost 5 bases, and 1 base stayed unmatched. CDR1 and CDR2 (germline): LGHDT, YNNKEL (reference sequence). This CDR3 contains 15 residues.